Shown below are 25 T cell receptor beta chains from a single sample sequenced in a study of shared clonotypes between healthy human individuals (dated by TCRdb to between 2020 and 2021). The library was prepared using the immunoSEQ multiplex PCR assay. This immuneACCESS table, as held by TCRdb, lists in-frame sequences with V and J called but not all clones. Of the missing ones, under half trace to an unresolved V gene in checked studies; the others have no known cause. Within this sample are 1 million to 1.2 million clones, with 70% to 80% of them counted one time only. Clones ranked in the top ten supply 0.89% of the sample. The sequenced sample was memory CD4+ T cells from PBMCs. The intended sense of this specimen's cell subset or site label: CD45RA-negative fraction. The receptors derive from a man aged 18 to 30 in good health. Some clones in this sample may be carry-over from other donors' samples.

The genes are TRBV15 and TRBJ1-5; D possibly corresponds to TRBD1 (5 bases). Germline CDR1 is LNHNV and CDR2 is YYDKDF (reference sequence). The V and J ends lost 3 bases and 5 bases respectively, with 11 bases between them. This CDR3 is 14 amino acids long. Written as DNA, the CDR3 is TGTGCCACCAGCAGGGGGGGTAGATATCAGCCCCAGCATTTT. The encoded protein is CATSRGGRYQPQHF.

The chain employs TRBV4-3 and TRBJ2-1; TRBD2 aligns across 12 bases. Germline V gives CDR1 LGHNA, CDR2 YSLEER. This CDR3 is built from 18 residues. The trim removed 0 bases at V and 4 bases at J, leaving 7 bases unmatched. For the CDR3, the DNA is TGCGCCAGCAGCCAAGAAGGAAAGCTAGCGGGAGGGTACAATGAGCAGTTCTTC. It codes for CASSQEGKLAGGYNEQFF.

This chain connects TRBV7-9 to TRBJ2-1; possibly TRBD1 or TRBD2 for D (5 bases each). This CDR3 has 13 residues. Deletions cut 3 bases from V and 7 bases from J, with 10 bases between. Germline V gene data show CDR1 as SEHNR and CDR2 as FQNEAQ (reference sequence). The CDR3 DNA reads as TGTGCCAGCAGCTTCTATGGGGGTAATGAGCAGTTCTTC. Translation: CASSFYGGNEQFF.

The chain links TRBV10-3 to TRBJ2-3; 8 nucleotides align to TRBD2. The V gene end was trimmed by 3 bases and the J gene end by 2 bases; junction bases not matched to a gene: 10. CDR3 length: 17 amino acids. CDR1 is ENHRY and CDR2 is SYGVKD in the germline V gene. The CDR3 nucleotides are TGTGCCATCAGTGACCCCGGGGGGCGGGGGGACACAGATACGCAGTATTTT. This codes for CAISDPGGRGDTDTQYF.

The J gene is TRBJ1-1, the V gene TRBV2; 8 bases line up with TRBD1. The CDR3 contains 15 residues. Germline CDR1 reads SNHLY; CDR2 reads FYNNEI. The trim removed 4 bases at V and 2 bases at J, leaving 6 bases unmatched. The CDR3: CASSGQGSSNTEAFF. The CDR3, as DNA: TGTGCCAGCAGTGGACAGGGGTCATCAAACACTGAAGCTTTCTTT.

V is TRBV27 and J is TRBJ2-7; TRBD1 aligns across 7 bases. After removal of 5 bases from V and 4 bases from J, the junction contained 11 bases not matched to a gene. Germline V CDR1 and CDR2: MNHEY, SMNVEV (reference sequence). The CDR3 contains 15 residues. CDR3 loop: CASSPYRGSGYEQYF. Here the CDR3 DNA reads TGTGCCAGCAGTCCCTACAGGGGATCTGGGTACGAGCAGTACTTC.

The V call is TRBV6-1, the J call TRBJ2-3; 7 bases are shared with TRBD1. CDR1 MNHNS and CDR2 SASEGT come from the germline V gene. Trimming removed 3 bases from V and 0 bases from J; junction bases left unmatched: 6. This CDR3 contains 16 residues. The chain's CDR3 is CASSDRTGLSTDTQYF. DNA of the CDR3: TGTGCCAGCAGTGATCGGACAGGTTTAAGCACAGATACGCAGTATTTT.

In its sample, this clone was seen once. The rearrangement links TRBV11-2 to TRBJ2-5, with unresolved D. The assigned J gene may be wrong: the sequence end matches TRBJ2-7 better. The CDR3 spans 13 residues. Germline lookup yields CDR1 SGHAT and CDR2 FQNNGV. CDR3 bases: TGTGCCAGCAGCTCCATAGCCGCCTACGAGCAGTACTTC. Its protein is CASSSIAAYEQYF.

The chain couples TRBV7-7 to TRBJ2-1; a possible D gene is TRBD1 (5 bases). Trimming removed 5 bases from V and 1 base from J, with 12 bases in between. Germline values: CDR1 SSHAT, CDR2 FNYEAQ (reference sequence). The length of the CDR3 is 15 residues. The CDR3 region has the DNA TGTGCCAGCAGCCTACGGGCAGGGTCCTACAATGAGCAGTTCTTC. Encoded protein: CASSLRAGSYNEQFF.

This clone was seen more than once but under ten times. The V gene is TRBV10-3, the J gene TRBJ1-5, with unresolved D. The length of the CDR3 is 12 residues. Per germline, CDR1 ENHRY and CDR2 SYGVKD. V was cut by 2 bases and J by 6 bases, with 5 bases left in between. In DNA, the CDR3 is TGTGCCATCAGTGAGGAGAGTCAGCCCCAGCATTTT. Translating gives CAISEESQPQHF.

V gene TRBV19 combines with J gene TRBJ2-2; D might be TRBD1 (6 bases). Germline V gene data show CDR1 as LNHDA and CDR2 as SQIVND (reference sequence). V shed 4 bases and J shed 1 base, with 10 bases lying between them. This CDR3 is 15 amino acids long. CDR3 DNA sequence: TGTGCCAGTAGTAGCAGGGGCAGGAACACCGGGGAGCTGTTTTTT. Its protein is CASSSRGRNTGELFF. The variable domain in full, with the rest retrieved from reference TRBV19 and TRBJ2-2, is DGGITQSPKYLFRKEGQNVTLSCEQNLNHDAMYWYRQDPGQGLRLIYYSQIVNDFQKGDIAEGYSVSREKKESFPLTVTSAQKNPTAFYLCASSSRGRNTGELFFGEGSRLTVL.

V is TRBV18 and J is TRBJ2-2; maybe TRBD1 (5 bases). Trimming removed 2 bases at V and 0 bases at J, with 7 bases between. There are 15 residues in the CDR3. Per the germline V gene, CDR1 is KGHSH and CDR2 is LQKENI. The CDR3 here is CASSPKGTNTGELFF. DNA for the CDR3: TGTGCCAGCTCACCAAAGGGGACGAACACCGGGGAGCTGTTTTTT. Combining the CDR3 with reference TRBV18 and TRBJ2-2 gives the whole variable domain NAGVMQNPRHLVRRRGQEARLRCSPMKGHSHVYWYRQLPEEGLKFMVYLQKENIIDESGMPKERFSAEFPKEGPSILRIQQVVRGDSAAYFCASSPKGTNTGELFFGEGSRLTVL.

This clone was observed a single time. The chain couples TRBV29-1 to TRBJ2-5, with D unclear. V was pared by 7 bases and J by 4 bases, with 13 bases between. The CDR3 length is 12 residues. Germline lookup yields CDR1 SQVTM and CDR2 ANQGSEA. The CDR3 protein is CSAKGGRETQYF. DNA of the CDR3: TGCAGCGCAAAAGGCGGCCGAGAGACCCAGTACTTC.

The J gene is TRBJ2-1, the V gene TRBV28; 8 bases fit TRBD2. Looked up from germline, CDR1 is MDHEN and CDR2 is SYDVKM. The CDR3 is 13 amino acids. Unmatched junction bases numbered 8, after V lost 4 bases and J lost 12 bases. This CDR3 reads CASSSQSGSRQFF. CDR3 nucleotide sequence: TGTGCCAGCAGTTCGCAGAGCGGGAGCAGGCAGTTCTTC.

The chain employs TRBV30 and TRBJ2-3; 7 bases align to TRBD2. Germline V gene data show CDR1 as GTSNPN and CDR2 as SVGIG (reference sequence). Trimming cost V 2 bases and J 2 bases; bases outside gene matches: 7. The CDR3 spans 15 residues. Here the CDR3 reads CAWSKGAGNTDTQYF. Written as DNA, the CDR3 is TGTGCCTGGAGTAAGGGAGCGGGAAACACAGATACGCAGTATTTT. Variable domain in full (rest from reference TRBV30 and TRBJ2-3): SQTIHQWPATLVQPVGSPLSLECTVEGTSNPNLYWYRQAAGRGLQLLFYSVGIGQISSEVPQNLSASRPQDRQFILSSKKLLLSDSGFYLCAWSKGAGNTDTQYFGPGTRLTVL.

The table lists this clone with a few counts. The rearrangement links TRBV2 to TRBJ2-7; D gene unclear. Germline CDR1 SNHLY, CDR2 FYNNEI. The CDR3 length is 16 residues. Between the trimmed V and J ends, which lost 7 bases and 0 bases, there was a span of 19 bases. This chain's CDR3 is CASNGFLSGSSYEQYF. The CDR3, as DNA: TGTGCCAGCAACGGGTTCCTCAGTGGAAGCTCCTACGAGCAGTACTTC.

The J gene is TRBJ1-4, the V gene TRBV15, with D hard to call. Germline V CDR1 and CDR2: LNHNV, YYDKDF (reference sequence). The V end lost 0 bases, the J end lost 4 bases, and 9 bases lay between the germline ends. This CDR3 has 15 amino acids. CDR3 DNA: TGTGCCACCAGCAGAGATTTACAGTATAATGAAAAACTGTTTTTT. It translates to CATSRDLQYNEKLFF.

The chain employs TRBV5-1 and TRBJ2-5; unclear D gene. With 0 bases removed from V and 4 bases from J, the gap between germline ends came to 10 bases. This CDR3 contains 14 residues. The germline V gene encodes CDR1 SGHRS and CDR2 YFSETQ. For the CDR3, the DNA is TGCGCCAGCAGCTTGGCCCAGAGTGGAGAGACCCAGTACTTC. Its protein product is CASSLAQSGETQYF.

The rearrangement joins TRBV5-1 to TRBJ2-2; the match to TRBD2 covers 9 bases. Germline CDR1 reads SGHRS; CDR2 reads YFSETQ. The CDR3 length is 16 residues. Losses at the gene ends were 0 bases for V and 8 bases for J; bases not matched to a gene: 8. The CDR3: CASSLVALAGTGELFF. In DNA, the CDR3 is TGCGCCAGCAGCTTGGTGGCGCTAGCGGGAACGGGGGAGCTGTTTTTT. The complete variable domain, with remaining parts taken from reference TRBV5-1 and TRBJ2-2, reads KAGVTQTPRYLIKTRGQQVTLSCSPISGHRSVSWYQQTPGQGLQFLFEYFSETQRNKGNFPGRFSGRQFSNSRSEMNVSTLELGDSALYLCASSLVALAGTGELFFGEGSRLTVL.

The table lists this clone with many counts. This chain joins TRBV11-2 and TRBJ1-1; D is uncertain. In germline, CDR1 is SGHAT, CDR2 FQNNGV. V was trimmed by 4 bases and J by 5 bases, leaving 14 bases between them. The CDR3 has 14 amino acids. As DNA, the CDR3 is TGTGCCAGCAGCTCCCACAGAGGATGGACTGAAGCTTTCTTT. Translating it yields CASSSHRGWTEAFF.

The V call is TRBV5-1, the J call TRBJ2-1; 11 nucleotides agree with TRBD2. CDR3 size: 16 residues. Trimming took 3 bases from V and 9 from J; bases not matched to a gene: 11. Germline assignment: CDR1 SGHRS and CDR2 YFSETQ. CDR3 sequence reads: CASSWPLAGARLEQFF. As DNA, the CDR3 is TGCGCCAGCAGCTGGCCACTAGCGGGAGCCCGGCTTGAGCAGTTCTTC.

V is TRBV29-1 and J is TRBJ2-7; D unclear. The length of the CDR3 is 12 residues. From germline, CDR1 is SQVTM and CDR2 ANQGSEA. With 1 base removed from V and 0 bases from J, the gap between germline ends came to 4 bases. The CDR3 nucleotides are TGCAGCGTTGAAGGGGCCTCCTACGAGCAGTACTTC. The encoded protein is CSVEGASYEQYF.

The V gene is TRBV28, the J gene TRBJ2-3; D remains unclear. V lost 4 bases to trimming and J lost 7 bases, with 15 bases between them. This CDR3 region has 14 residues. The germline V gene encodes CDR1 MDHEN and CDR2 SYDVKM. In nucleotides, the CDR3 is TGTGCCAGCAGTTCGGTTCTGGTATTCAATACGCAGTATTTT. This codes for CASSSVLVFNTQYF.

A word on this clone: Other DNA sequences in this specimen translate into the identical CDR3. The V call is TRBV9, the J call TRBJ2-3, with D hard to call. Trimming cost V 3 bases and J 0 bases, with 5 bases left between them. The germline gives CDR1 SGDLS, CDR2 YYNGEE. The CDR3 runs to 13 residues. The CDR3 DNA is TGTGCCAGCAGCGGTACCAGCACAGATACGCAGTATTTT. Protein: CASSGTSTDTQYF. The entire variable domain, with the rest obtained from reference TRBV9 and TRBJ2-3, is as follows: DSGVTQTPKHLITATGQRVTLRCSPRSGDLSVYWYQQSLDQGLQFLIQYYNGEERAKGNILERFSAQQFPDLHSELNLSSLELGDSALYFCASSGTSTDTQYFGPGTRLTVL.

The CDR3 nucleotides read TGTGCCAGCAGAAATCGTGGGTACACCGGGGAGCTGTTTTTT. This translates into CASRNRGYTGELFF. The chain is built from TRBV27 and TRBJ2-2; the D is unclear. There are 14 residues in the CDR3. The V end lost 6 bases, the J end lost 3 bases, and 11 bases lay between the germline ends. Germline loops: CDR1 MNHEY, CDR2 SMNVEV (reference sequence).